The clone carrying this TCR beta chain has a count of ten or more. Its antigen is still unknown. These data come from a study of T cell repertoires in cytomegalovirus infection. TCRdb itself ran the reads through MiXCR, one entry per CDR3 protein. Here the sample spans around 130,000 distinct CDR3 sequences, 20% to 30% being singletons. Overall study results and limits: Ex vivo responses were dominated by HLA-C-restricted CMV-specific TCR beta clonotypes.

CDR3 size: 15 residues. The germline V and J ends were trimmed by 1 base and 2 bases, with 12 bases remaining between them. CDR1 SGHTA and CDR2 FQGNSA come from the germline V gene. The receptor was isolated from a human donor in good health (CMV status not recorded). Some clones in this sample may be carry-over from other donors' samples. The chain links TRBV7-2 to TRBJ2-7; D call uncertain. Specimen: PBMCs, sequenced either directly or after in vitro stimulation (not recorded which). The CDR3 coding sequence is TGTGCCAGCAGCTTAGGGTCCTCGTTAGCCTACGAGCAGTACTTC. Its translation is CASSLGSSLAYEQYF.